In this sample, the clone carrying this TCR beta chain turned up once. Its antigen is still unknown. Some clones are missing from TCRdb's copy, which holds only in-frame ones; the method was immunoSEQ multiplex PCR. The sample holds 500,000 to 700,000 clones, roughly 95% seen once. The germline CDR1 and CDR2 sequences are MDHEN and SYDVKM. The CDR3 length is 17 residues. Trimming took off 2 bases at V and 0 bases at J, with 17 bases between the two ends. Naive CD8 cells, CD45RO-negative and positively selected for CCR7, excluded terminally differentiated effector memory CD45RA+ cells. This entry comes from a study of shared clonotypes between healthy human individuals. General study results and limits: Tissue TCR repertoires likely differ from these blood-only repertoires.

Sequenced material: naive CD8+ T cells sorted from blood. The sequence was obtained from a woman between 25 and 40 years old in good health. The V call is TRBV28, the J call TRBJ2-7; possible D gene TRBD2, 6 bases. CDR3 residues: CASSLALGLHLSYEQYF. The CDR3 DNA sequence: TGTGCCAGCAGTTTAGCCCTGGGACTCCATCTCTCCTACGAGCAGTACTTC.